This T cell receptor beta chain was documented in a study of blood T cell repertoires in COVID-19. Study as a whole: PBMCs, B-cell-depleted T cells, or T cells were the source of the cDNA or gDNA that made up the material.

Authors' processing steps: Reference gene primer amplification gave nucleated cell count estimates. Profiling relied on immunoSEQ multiplex PCR, and the TCRdb table lists in-frame clones only, not all of them. V and J calls and clone size are given by that table; D and trimming were obtained from the DNA. The data contain roughly 520,000 clones, roughly 90% of them seen just once; the ten biggest clones take up over 1.5%. The CDR3 has 14 residues. Looked up from germline, CDR1 is SGHRS and CDR2 is YFSETQ. V was pared by 2 bases and J by 4 bases, with 10 bases between. Sequenced material: PBMCs or T cells enriched from blood (not recorded which). This TCR was sampled from a middle-aged woman who had recovered from COVID-19. The chain has TRBV5-1 and TRBJ1-5; weak D call: TRBD1 (6 bases). The CDR3 sequence is CASSLGGGNQPQHF. In DNA form, the CDR3 reads TGCGCCAGCAGCTTAGGGGGAGGGAATCAGCCCCAGCATTTT.